Below are 22 T cell receptor beta chains sequenced from a single sample in a study of vaccination and CD4 T cells after COVID-19. An Oncomine TCR Beta short-read assay was used to sequence the DNA from cultured CD4+ T cells. Each CDR3 protein gets one entry after TCRdb re-called the PCR reads with MiXCR. Of around 18,000 distinct CDR3 sequences listed, roughly 77% are singletons. Treatment reported: 10-day PBMC culture with coronavirus spike peptide pools or control peptides (ViraFEST assay). No antigen has been assigned to these receptors. The source material was CD4+ T cells from blood, cultured in vitro. All receptors come from a human donor who had recovered from COVID-19.

The chain's CDR3 is CARSLCDTGTVYQPQHF. The CDR3 nucleotides are TGTGCCAGAAGCCTGTGTGACACCGGGACAGTTTATCAGCCCCAGCATTTT. The chain joins TRBV5-3 to TRBJ1-5; 7 positions agree with TRBD1. TRBV5-3 is annotated as an ORF whose role is uncertain. V lost 4 bases to trimming and J lost 5 bases; unmatched junction nucleotides: 15. This CDR3 spans 17 amino acids.

Regarding this clonotype: The limits of the CDR3 on the DNA are not certain, so only TCRdb's listed CDR3 is given. The chain links TRBV20-1 to TRBJ1-2; TRBD1, the D gene given by the table, was not confirmed from the DNA. Germline V gene data show CDR1 as DFQATT and CDR2 as SNEGSKA (reference sequence). The CDR3 region is 14 residues in length, termini included. The CDR3 is CSASPLDKGYGYTF.

The chain has TRBV6-1 and TRBJ2-5; 10 bases match TRBD2. Germline CDR1 and CDR2: MNHNS and SASEGT. V lost 1 base to trimming and J lost 2 bases; unmatched junction nucleotides: 10. The CDR3 totals 18 residues. The CDR3 DNA reads as TGTGCCAGCAGTGAAGTGGGGCTAGCGGGAGCCATACAAGAGACCCAGTACTTC. Its translation is CASSEVGLAGAIQETQYF.

The chain links TRBV11-3 to TRBJ1-1; 10 bases match TRBD1. Germline V gene sequence: CDR1 SGHNT, CDR2 YENEEA. With V trimmed by 0 bases and J by 5 bases, 15 bases remained unmatched. The CDR3 contains 19 residues. The chain's CDR3 is CASSLDRMGTGEGETEAFF. CDR3 nucleotide sequence: TGTGCCAGCAGCTTAGATCGGATGGGGACAGGGGAGGGAGAAACTGAAGCTTTCTTT.

The gene calls are TRBV7-9 and TRBJ1-1, with 10 bases identical to TRBD1. Per germline, CDR1 SEHNR and CDR2 FQNEAQ (reference sequence). The J segment lost 2 bases and the V segment lost 6 bases, leaving 12 bases of the junction unmatched. This CDR3 comprises 17 residues. DNA for the CDR3: TGTGCCAGCAGAACATCCGGGACAGGGGTGCGAAACACTGAAGCTTTCTTT. This translates into CASRTSGTGVRNTEAFF.

This chain links TRBV16 with TRBJ1-5; D is unresolved. Deletions cut 0 bases from V and 7 bases from J, with 13 bases between. The CDR3 has 15 residues. Germline V gene lookup returns CDR1 KGHSY and CDR2 FQNENV. This CDR3 is CASSQSSKGEQPQHF. The CDR3 DNA sequence: TGTGCCAGCAGCCAATCGAGCAAGGGAGAACAGCCCCAGCATTTT.

The chain joins TRBV28 to TRBJ1-5, with D uncertain. This CDR3 region has 12 residues. V was trimmed by 5 bases and J by 7 bases, leaving 9 bases between them. Looked up from germline, CDR1 is MDHEN and CDR2 is SYDVKM. The CDR3 coding sequence is TGTGCCAGCAGTGGGAGACACCAGCCCCAGCATTTT. Amino acid sequence: CASSGRHQPQHF.

This chain joins TRBV10-3 and TRBJ2-1; perhaps D is TRBD1 or TRBD2 (5 bases each). Trimming pared 7 bases from V and 4 bases from J, leaving 20 bases between. The CDR3 is 16 residues long. The germline V gene encodes CDR1 ENHRY and CDR2 SYGVKD. CDR3 residues: CAITPEGMIGYNEQFF. The CDR3 nucleotides read TGTGCCATCACCCCCGAGGGGATGATTGGATACAATGAGCAGTTCTTC.

The chain carries TRBV20-1 and TRBJ1-1, with a tentative D call TRBD1 (6 bases). The CDR3 is 11 amino acids. Germline assignment: CDR1 DFQATT and CDR2 SNEGSKA (reference sequence). Between the trimmed V and J ends, which lost 5 bases and 4 bases, there was a span of 8 bases. CDR3 in DNA: TGCAGTGCTGACAGGACCACTGAAGCTTTCTTT. As protein: CSADRTTEAFF.

The chain recombines TRBV6-1 with TRBJ2-3; TRBD2 agrees at 12 bases. The CDR3 extends over 16 amino acids. The V gene end was trimmed by 9 bases and the J gene end by 1 base; junction bases not matched to a gene: 8. The germline gives CDR1 MNHNS, CDR2 SASEGT. CDR3 residues: CASLTSGRFGTDTQYF. In DNA, the CDR3 is TGTGCCAGTTTGACTAGCGGGAGATTCGGCACAGATACGCAGTATTTT.

This chain uses TRBV5-8 with TRBJ1-1; D not certain. V lost 4 bases, J lost 1 base, and 8 bases lay in between. The CDR3 extends over 13 amino acids. Germline values: CDR1 SGHTS, CDR2 YDEGEE. The CDR3 region has the DNA TGTGCCAGCAGCGTGAACAGGAACACTGAAGCTTTCTTT. It encodes CASSVNRNTEAFF.

This chain uses TRBV6-5 with TRBJ1-2, with no clear D. The CDR3 length is 14 residues. Germline CDR1 and CDR2: MNHEY and SVGAGI. With 0 bases removed from V and 2 bases from J, the gap between germline ends came to 7 bases. The CDR3: CASSYSPWNYGYTF. The CDR3, as DNA: TGTGCCAGCAGTTACTCCCCCTGGAACTATGGCTACACCTTC.

The sample holds a few counts of this clonotype. The CDR3 loop reads CATSDADREETQYF. DNA for the CDR3: TGTGCCACCAGTGACGCGGACAGGGAAGAGACCCAGTACTTC. V is TRBV24-1 and J is TRBJ2-5, with 8 bases aligning to TRBD1. CDR1 KGHDR and CDR2 SFDVKD come from the germline V gene. The CDR3 spans 14 residues. V lost 4 bases and J lost 3; bases outside the gene matches: 3.

The V and J genes are TRBV5-1 and TRBJ1-6; maybe TRBD1 (5 bases). This CDR3 has 15 amino acids. Between the trimmed V and J ends, which lost 0 bases and 6 bases, there was a span of 10 bases. Looked up from germline, CDR1 is SGHRS and CDR2 is YFSETQ. The CDR3 nucleotides are TGCGCCAGCAGCTTGGAGGGACCGACTAATTCACCCCTCCACTTT. This sequence encodes CASSLEGPTNSPLHF.

The chain links TRBV20-1 to TRBJ2-5; tentative D call: TRBD2 (6 bases). Germline CDR1 and CDR2: DFQATT and SNEGSKA (reference sequence). Trimming shortened V by 0 bases and J by 3 bases, and 11 bases separated the two germline ends. The CDR3 consists of 14 residues. CDR3 coding DNA: TGCAGTGCTAGAGATCTCGGAGGGAAAGAGACCCAGTACTTC. Encoded protein: CSARDLGGKETQYF.

The chain has TRBV27 and TRBJ2-3; 8 nucleotides match TRBD1. Germline-derived CDR1 and CDR2 are MNHEY and SMNVEV (reference sequence). Germline trimming cut 0 bases from V and 2 bases from J; bases unmatched to any gene: 7. This CDR3 is built from 17 residues. CDR3 coding DNA: TGTGCCAGCAGTTTATCAGGTGACAGGGGTTTCACAGATACGCAGTATTTT. Translated: CASSLSGDRGFTDTQYF.

The chain links TRBV7-9 to TRBJ1-2; D unclear. V gave up 1 base and J gave up 7 bases, with 10 bases separating them. CDR1 SEHNR and CDR2 FQNEAQ come from the germline V gene (reference sequence). The CDR3 is made up of 13 amino acids. DNA for the CDR3: TGTGCCAGCAGCTTAGAGGGTTCGGGTGGCTACACCTTC. It encodes CASSLEGSGGYTF.

The chain links TRBV2 to TRBJ1-2, with 9 bases matching TRBD1. This CDR3 has 14 amino acids. In germline, CDR1 is SNHLY, CDR2 FYNNEI. Trimming removed 1 base from V and 8 bases from J; junction bases left unmatched: 5. CDR3 sequence reads: CASSEGQGVGGYTF. CDR3 sequence (DNA): TGTGCCAGCAGTGAAGGACAGGGGGTAGGCGGCTACACCTTC.

The rearrangement links TRBV20-1 to TRBJ2-2; 9 nucleotides align to TRBD2. This CDR3 contains 17 residues. V trimming: 0 bases; J trimming: 7 bases; junction bases outside the gene matches: 12. Germline V gives CDR1 DFQATT, CDR2 SNEGSKA (reference sequence). The CDR3 here is CSARDNRVSGGGGELFF. CDR3 nucleotide sequence: TGCAGTGCTAGAGATAATAGGGTTAGCGGGGGCGGCGGGGAGCTGTTTTTT.

This sequence joins TRBV27 and TRBJ2-3; 8 bases agree with TRBD1. With V trimmed by 5 bases and J by 3 bases, 10 bases remained unmatched. Germline CDR1 and CDR2: MNHEY and SMNVEV (reference sequence). The CDR3 has 16 amino acids. The CDR3 nucleotides read TGTGCCAGCAGTGGAGACAGGGGTATTCGGACAGATACGCAGTATTTT. It specifies CASSGDRGIRTDTQYF.

The table lists this clonotype with a few counts. This chain joins TRBV19 and TRBJ1-5, with 9 positions matching TRBD1. Germline assignment: CDR1 LNHDA and CDR2 SQIVND (reference sequence). There are 16 residues in the CDR3. The V segment lost 4 bases and the J segment 3 bases; nucleotides outside the gene matches: 7. In DNA, the CDR3 is TGTGCCAGTAGTAGGACAGGGGCCGAGCACAATCAGCCCCAGCATTTT. It codes for CASSRTGAEHNQPQHF.

CDR3 protein: CASRLSGATDTQYF. The CDR3 region has the DNA TGTGCCAGTCGCCTTAGCGGGGCCACAGATACGCAGTATTTT. The rearrangement links TRBV27 to TRBJ2-3; 8 bases are shared with TRBD2. The CDR3 covers 14 residues. The germline CDR1 and CDR2 sequences are MNHEY and SMNVEV (reference sequence). The trim removed 9 bases at V and 2 bases at J, leaving 7 bases unmatched.